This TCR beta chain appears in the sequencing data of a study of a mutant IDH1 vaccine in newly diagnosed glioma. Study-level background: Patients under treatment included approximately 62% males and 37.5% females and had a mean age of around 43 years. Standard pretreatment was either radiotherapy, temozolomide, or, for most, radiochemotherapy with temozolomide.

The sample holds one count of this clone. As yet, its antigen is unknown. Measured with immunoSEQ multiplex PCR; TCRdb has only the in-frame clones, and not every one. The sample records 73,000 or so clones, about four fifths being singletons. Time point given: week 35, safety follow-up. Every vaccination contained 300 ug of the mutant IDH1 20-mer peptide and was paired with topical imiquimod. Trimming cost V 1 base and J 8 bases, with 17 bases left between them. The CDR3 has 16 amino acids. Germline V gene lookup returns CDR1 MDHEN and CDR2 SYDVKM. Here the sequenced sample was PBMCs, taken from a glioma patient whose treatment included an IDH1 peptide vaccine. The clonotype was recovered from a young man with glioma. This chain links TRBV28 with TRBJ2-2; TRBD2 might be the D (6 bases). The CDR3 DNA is TGTGCCAGCAGTTTATTCCCCCCCCAGGACTATGGGGAGCTGTTTTTT. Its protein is CASSLFPPQDYGELFF.